The 9 T cell receptor beta chains presented below share a single source sample, sequenced in a study of T cell responses to AZD1222 COVID-19 vaccine. Assay: immunoSEQ multiplex PCR; the TCRdb copy retains only in-frame clones and omits some. There are 30,000 to 50,000 clones in the sample; roughly 85% occur only once, and around a quarter lies in the top ten. The sample here was peripheral blood, taken 28 days after the second dose of the MenACWY control vaccine. The receptors derive from an adult who received the MenACWY meningococcal vaccine as a control.

V gene TRBV5-6 combines with J gene TRBJ2-7; no definite D call. Per the germline V gene, CDR1 is SGHDT and CDR2 is YYEEEE. The V gene lost 0 bases and the J gene lost 6 bases, with 7 bases spanning the gap. This CDR3 is built from 12 residues. The CDR3 region is CASSLEDSEQYF. The CDR3 DNA reads as TGTGCCAGCAGCTTGGAAGATAGCGAGCAGTACTTC.

The chain recombines TRBV5-4 with TRBJ2-5; 14 bases match TRBD2. The CDR3 consists of 15 residues. V trimming: 4 bases; J trimming: 7 bases; junction bases outside the gene matches: 6. Per germline, CDR1 SGHNT and CDR2 YYREEE (reference sequence). For the CDR3, the DNA is TGTGCCAGCAGCCCCGGGACTAGCGGGAGAGGGACCCAGTACTTC. This encodes CASSPGTSGRGTQYF.

This clone appeared a single time. The chain joins TRBV6-2 or TRBV6-3 to TRBJ2-7, with D maybe TRBD2 (5 bases). Germline assignment: CDR1 MNHEY and CDR2 SVGEGT. V dropped 2 bases and J dropped 8 bases, with 16 bases sitting between them. The CDR3 contains 14 residues. This CDR3 is CASSYRDYLSQQYF. DNA of the CDR3: TGTGCCAGCAGTTACCGAGACTACCTCTCCCAGCAGTACTTC.

The gene calls are TRBV28 and TRBJ1-6, with D possibly TRBD1 on 6 matching bases. CDR1 is MDHEN and CDR2 is SYDVKM in the germline V gene. V lost 6 bases and J 2 bases, leaving 8 bases between the germline ends. The CDR3 totals 14 residues. The CDR3: CASRGHTYNSPLHF. Written as DNA, the CDR3 is TGTGCCAGCAGGGGACACACCTATAATTCACCCCTCCACTTT.

The chain carries TRBV29-1 and TRBJ1-1; unclear D gene. The CDR3 consists of 12 residues. V was cut by 4 bases and J by 5 bases, with 11 bases left in between. Germline V CDR1 and CDR2: SQVTM, ANQGSEA. CDR3 nucleotide sequence: TGCAGCGTTGCCCGGGGTGGAACTGAAGCTTTCTTT. Translating it yields CSVARGGTEAFF.

The J gene is TRBJ1-5, the V gene TRBV4-1; D remains unclear. The CDR3 runs to 15 residues. Germline V gives CDR1 MGHRA, CDR2 YSYEKL. Trimming took off 0 bases at V and 2 bases at J, with 8 bases between the two ends. DNA for the CDR3: TGCGCCAGCAGCCAAGATGGATGGGGCAATCAGCCCCAGCATTTT. Translation: CASSQDGWGNQPQHF.

The gene calls are TRBV24-1 and TRBJ2-7, with D perhaps TRBD2 (5 bases). The germline V and J ends were trimmed by 2 bases and 5 bases, with 18 bases remaining between them. CDR3 length: 16 amino acids. The germline V gene encodes CDR1 KGHDR and CDR2 SFDVKD. The CDR3 DNA reads as TGTGCCACCAGTGATTCGAACTCCGGGAACCCTCACGAGCAGTACTTC. It yields the protein CATSDSNSGNPHEQYF.

With respect to this clone: The junction does not match germline at one end; this may be a read error. The chain couples TRBV5-1 to TRBJ1-1, with TRBD1 as a possible D gene (6 bases). Germline values: CDR1 SGHRS, CDR2 YFSETQ. This CDR3 comprises 11 residues. The CDR3 nucleotides are TGCGCCAGCAGGTTGGACAGTGAAGCTTTCTTT. Its translation: CASRLDSEAFF.

The V and J genes are TRBV7-2 and TRBJ2-7; 11 bases agree with TRBD2. Losses at the gene ends were 2 bases for V and 6 bases for J; bases not matched to a gene: 6. The CDR3 extends over 15 amino acids. Looked up from germline, CDR1 is SGHTA and CDR2 is FQGNSA. This CDR3 reads CASSLRVAGGLEQYF. CDR3 DNA sequence: TGTGCCAGCAGCTTAAGGGTAGCGGGAGGGCTCGAGCAGTACTTC.